These 7 T cell receptor beta chains were all obtained from the same sample, sequenced in a study of tumor and adjacent non-tumor tissue in lung cancer. TCRbeta libraries were built with three rounds of nested PCR, modified from ARM-PCR. Using its own MiXCR run on the multiplex PCR reads, TCRdb lists one record per CDR3 protein. The sample has tens of thousands of distinct CDR3 sequences, approximately 63% seen once. This sample's RNA came from whole unsorted tissue. The sequenced sample was lung tumor tissue. The receptors were sampled from a man in his fifties or sixties with non-small cell lung cancer.

This clonotype was seen repeatedly, ten times or more. Here the CDR3 DNA reads TGCAGCTCCAGCGGGCTCGGCCAAGAGACCCAGTACTTC. This translates into CSSSGLGQETQYF. V usage is TRBV29-1 and J usage is TRBJ2-5; a weak D match, TRBD2 (6 bases). Germline CDR1 is SQVTM and CDR2 is ANQGSEA. The CDR3 contains 13 residues. Trimming cost V 8 bases and J 1 base, with 14 bases left between them. The full variable domain, in which reference TRBV29-1 and TRBJ2-5 provide the parts outside the CDR3, is SAVISQKPSRDICQRGTSLTIQCQVDSQVTMMFWYRQQPGQSLTLIATANQGSEATYESGFVIDKFPISRPNLTFSTLTVSNMSPEDSSIYLCSSSGLGQETQYFGPGTRLLVL.

As regards this clonotype: This may arise from a read error, as a much more abundant clone is one base away. The rearrangement joins TRBV29-1 to TRBJ2-7, with D perhaps TRBD2 (5 bases). The CDR3 loop spans 11 amino acids. Trimming stripped 6 bases from V and 0 bases from J, with 6 bases between. The germline CDR1 and CDR2 sequences are SQVTM and ANQGSEA. CDR3 region: CSVDSSYEQYF. The CDR3 bases are TGCAGCGTGGACTCCTCCTACGAGCAGTACTTC.

For this clonotype: An end of the junction does not agree with germline; a read error may underlie this. V and J are TRBV20-1 and TRBJ2-7, with no clear D. In germline, CDR1 is DFQATT, CDR2 SNEGSKA (reference sequence). CDR3 size: 11 residues. DNA for the CDR3: TGCAATGCTAGAAGACCCTACAAGCAGTACTTC. It codes for CNARRPYKQYF.

As to this clonotype: The junction departs from germline at one end; a sequencing error may be responsible. The V and J genes are TRBV10-1 and TRBJ2-3, with TRBD1 as a possible D gene (5 bases). Germline V gives CDR1 WNHNN, CDR2 SYGVQD (reference sequence). The CDR3 totals 15 residues. The CDR3: CASSDWTTSIDTQYF. The CDR3 DNA follows: TGCGCCAGTAGTGATTGGACAACCAGTATAGATACGCAGTATTTT.

With regard to this clonotype: One end of the junction varies from germline; a read error may be responsible. V and J are TRBV11-3 and TRBJ1-1; D is unresolved. The CDR3 is 16 residues long. Germline V gene sequence: CDR1 SGHNT, CDR2 YENEEA. This CDR3 is CASSLDRRPVNPEVLF. The CDR3 DNA follows: TGTGCCAGCAGCTTAGATCGGAGGCCAGTAAATCCTGAAGTTTTGTTT.

By share, this clonotype ranks as medium-sized. The V call is TRBV28, the J call TRBJ2-7; 8 bases map to TRBD2. Trimming at V came to 6 bases and at J to 8 bases, leaving 12 bases not matched to a gene. The CDR3 extends over 14 amino acids. CDR1 MDHEN and CDR2 SYDVKM come from the germline V gene. The CDR3 loop is CASSTKRGTTKQYF. The DNA of the CDR3 is TGTGCCAGCAGCACTAAGCGGGGGACCACTAAGCAGTACTTC.

In the case of this clonotype: Germline is not matched at one junction end, which may reflect a read error. V is TRBV10-2 and J is TRBJ2-1; D unresolved. The CDR3 covers 14 residues. Germline values: CDR1 WSHSY, CDR2 SAAADI. The CDR3 loop is CAISEQSSYNEQFF. The CDR3 coding sequence is TGCGCCATCAGTGAACAGAGCTCCTACAACGAGCAGTTCTTC.